The subject of this entry is one TCR beta chain. Original processing notes: Reference gene primers were amplified, and this amplification served to estimate nucleated cell counts. Sequencing was performed with immunoSEQ multiplex PCR; in TCRdb, only in-frame clones are kept and a portion is missing. The V and J calls and clone size were taken over from that table, and D and trimming were inferred from the DNA. Here the sample spans some 270,000 clones, 80% to 90% being singletons. The study assigned cohorts using participant-reported clinical history. Recovered participants had two consecutive negative NP/OP PCR tests, healthcare professional clearance, or symptom resolution. The sample is drawn from a study of blood T cell repertoires in COVID-19. Study information: From T cells, B-cell-depleted T cells, or PBMCs came the material, which was cDNA or gDNA.

Germline CDR1 and CDR2: SEHNR and FQNEAQ (reference sequence). The CDR3 loop spans 16 amino acids. Trimming cost V 4 bases and J 3 bases; bases outside gene matches: 10. This chain joins TRBV7-9 and TRBJ1-2; 8 positions match TRBD1. This TCR came from a woman in her twenties or thirties who had recovered from COVID-19. Material for sequencing was PBMCs or T cells enriched from blood (not recorded which). The chain's CDR3 is CASSSTGTGSYYGYTF. CDR3 sequence (DNA): TGTGCCAGCAGCTCTACCGGGACAGGAAGCTACTATGGCTACACCTTC.